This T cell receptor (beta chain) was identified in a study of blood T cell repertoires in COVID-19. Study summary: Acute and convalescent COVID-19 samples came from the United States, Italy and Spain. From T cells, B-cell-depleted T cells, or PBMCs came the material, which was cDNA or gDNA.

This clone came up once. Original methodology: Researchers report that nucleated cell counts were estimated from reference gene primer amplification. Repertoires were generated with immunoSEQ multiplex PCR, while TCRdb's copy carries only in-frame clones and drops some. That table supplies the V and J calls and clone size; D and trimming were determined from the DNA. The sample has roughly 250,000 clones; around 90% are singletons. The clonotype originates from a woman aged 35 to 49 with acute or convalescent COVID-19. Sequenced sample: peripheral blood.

This chain's CDR3 is CASSSRVGGANVLTF. CDR3 coding DNA: TGCGCCAGCAGCTCCAGGGTGGGAGGGGCCAACGTCCTGACTTTC. The J gene is TRBJ2-6, the V gene TRBV5-1; D might be TRBD1 (5 bases). Trimming stripped 3 bases from V and 4 bases from J, with 11 bases between. The CDR3 runs 15 residues. Germline CDR1 is SGHRS and CDR2 is YFSETQ.